The present T cell receptor beta chain was sequenced within a study of T cell responses to AZD1222 COVID-19 vaccine (dated by TCRdb to the early 2020s). With regard to the full study: TCR sequencing covered 230 or so trial participants: 200 to 220 given two doses of AZD1222 and approximately 26 given two doses of MenACWY control vaccine. Trial participants were enrolled by age into subgroups of 18-55, 56-69 and 70-plus years, and around 140, 26 and 57 TCR-sequenced participants, respectively, were included in these subgroups. On the study overall, not on this receptor specifically: The vaccine-associated CD4 TCRs covered the entire spike protein, and the dominant responses fell in regions 160-218 and 743-854. The 56-69-year group was small, and its depth increase did not reach significance, likely because of low power. No day 14 peak-response samples were available, so repertoires were characterized only after the peak T cell response. Participants were mostly white British and included more females than males, and it was suggested by the authors that clonal diversity may have been underestimated. Nearly half of unique spike-specific TCRs reportedly recognized epitopes outside regions mutated in the B.1.351 and B.1.1.7 variants. After two AZD1222 doses, spike-specific TCR breadth and depth were significantly higher than at day 0 and than in MenACWY recipients. Only a handful of AZD1222 recipients were SARS-CoV-2 seropositive at baseline, limiting conclusions about previously exposed vaccinees.

Comment on this clone: Its recognized antigen is unknown. No quality values exist for individual bases; no much larger clone is one base distant.

Relative to germline, V is 6 bases shorter and J is 0 bases shorter, with 15 bases between their ends. CDR1 and CDR2 are drawn from the germline V gene: SGHTA, FQGNSA. CDR3 length: 16 amino acids, cysteine to phenylalanine. CDR3 DNA is the only sequence kept; it has 48 bases, read in frame from the first base. The sample's time point, from its label and the paper: baseline before first vaccination. Explained via the paper, the treatment or condition label denotes: meningococcal conjugate vaccine given as trial control. The vaccinee samples were drawn from two UK trials, COV001 and COV002, one of which was a single-blind randomized controlled phase 2/3 trial testing AZD1222 (ChAdOx1 nCoV-19) in healthy adults. For TCRbeta chain sequencing, PBMC samples from trial participants were taken at day 0 and at day 28 after the second dose. The CDR3 regions of human TCRbeta chains were analyzed by immunosequencing. The authors' analysis ran thus. Repertoire TCRs were checked for matches against a reference library of SARS-CoV-2-specific TCRs that had been generated using the MIRA antigen-specificity platform. Breadth was defined as the fraction of unique TCRs that were SARS-CoV-2-associated, and depth was defined as the fraction of total T cells that were SARS-CoV-2-associated. Using the MIRA data, each spike-specific TCR was mapped to the spike region that the TCR reacts to and placed in a CD4 or CD8 class. Log10-transformed breadth and depth values were compared by one-way ANOVA with Sidak's multiple comparisons tests. Sourced from immuneACCESS, this table was stored by TCRdb with only in-frame sequences that have V and J called. A share of the clones is absent; for the studies checked, an unresolved V gene accounts for under half, and the remainder has no known explanation. That table is the source of V, J and clone size, and D and trimming were worked out from the DNA. The sample table holds about 83,000 clones, of which around 87% were seen once. In total, the top ten clones hold 4% to 5.5% of the sample.

This receptor was identified in an adult in good health. This chain joins TRBV7-2 to TRBJ2-1; a tentative D call is TRBD2 (6 bases match). The sample here was peripheral blood, taken on day 0 of MenACWY control vaccination. The nucleotide sequence reads TGTGCCAGCAGGGGAAGTAGCGGCAGCTCCTACAATGAGCAGTTCTTC. This codes for CASRGSSGSSYNEQFF.